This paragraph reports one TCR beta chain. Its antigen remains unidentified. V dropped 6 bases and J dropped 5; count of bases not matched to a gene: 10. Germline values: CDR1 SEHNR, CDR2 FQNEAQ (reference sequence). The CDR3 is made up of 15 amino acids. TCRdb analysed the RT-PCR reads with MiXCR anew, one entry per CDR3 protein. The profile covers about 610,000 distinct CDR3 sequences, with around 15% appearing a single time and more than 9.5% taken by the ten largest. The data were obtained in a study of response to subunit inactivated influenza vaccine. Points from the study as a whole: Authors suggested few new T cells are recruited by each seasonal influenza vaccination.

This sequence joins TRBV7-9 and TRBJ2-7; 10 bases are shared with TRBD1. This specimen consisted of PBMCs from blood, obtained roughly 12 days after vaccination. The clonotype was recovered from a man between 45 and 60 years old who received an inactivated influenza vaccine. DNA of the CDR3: TGTGCCAGCAGTACCCGGGACAGGGGATCCCACGAGCAGTACTTC. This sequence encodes CASSTRDRGSHEQYF.